The 16 T cell receptor beta chains reported below all come from one sample, sequenced in a study of cytomegalovirus exposure and HLA in healthy donors. The PCR used 60 Vbeta and 13 Jbeta primers. Measured with immunoSEQ multiplex PCR; TCRdb has only the in-frame clones, and not every one. The sample consists of 90,000 to 150,000 clones, around two thirds of them appearing once. The sequenced sample consisted of PBMCs. The receptor source for this set is a human donor in good health.

The chain employs TRBV25-1 and TRBJ1-2, with D unclear. Trimming shortened V by 4 bases and J by 3 bases, and 12 bases separated the two germline ends. This CDR3 contains 14 residues. Germline-derived CDR1 and CDR2 are MGHDK and SYGVNS. CDR3 sequence (DNA): TGTGCCAGCAGTGGCGGGGTCTTCTACTATGGCTACACCTTC. This gives the protein CASSGGVFYYGYTF.

The chain combines TRBV7-8 with TRBJ2-4; 7 nucleotides agree with TRBD1. Germline V gives CDR1 SGHVS, CDR2 FQNEAQ. This CDR3 contains 13 residues. V was pared by 5 bases and J by 6 bases, with 4 bases of the junction left unmatched. The CDR3 spells CASSPRDRNIQYF. The CDR3 coding sequence is TGTGCCAGCAGCCCTCGGGACAGAAACATTCAGTACTTC. Combining the CDR3 with reference TRBV7-8 and TRBJ2-4 gives the whole variable domain GAGVSQSPRYKVAKRGQDVALRCDPISGHVSLFWYQQALGQGPEFLTYFQNEAQLDKSGLPSDRFFAERPEGSVSTLKIQRTQQEDSAVYLCASSPRDRNIQYFGAGTRLSVL.

This clone has just a few counts. The chain joins TRBV30 to TRBJ1-2; maybe TRBD1 (5 bases). The CDR3 contains 15 residues. Germline values: CDR1 GTSNPN, CDR2 SVGIG (reference sequence). V lost 0 bases and J lost 4, with 15 bases in between. CDR3 loop: CAWSVLQGPRYGYTF. In DNA, the CDR3 is TGTGCCTGGAGTGTATTGCAGGGCCCACGCTATGGCTACACCTTC.

This chain links TRBV19 with TRBJ1-5; no definite D call. CDR3 length equals 15 residues. From germline, CDR1 is LNHDA and CDR2 SQIVND (reference sequence). V was trimmed by 3 bases and J by 1 base, leaving 10 bases between them. The CDR3 sequence: CASSMEGKSNQPQHF. In nucleotides, the CDR3 is TGTGCCAGTAGTATGGAGGGCAAGAGCAATCAGCCCCAGCATTTT. Variable domain in full (rest from reference TRBV19 and TRBJ1-5): DGGITQSPKYLFRKEGQNVTLSCEQNLNHDAMYWYRQDPGQGLRLIYYSQIVNDFQKGDIAEGYSVSREKKESFPLTVTSAQKNPTAFYLCASSMEGKSNQPQHFGDGTRLSIL.

This clone appeared a single time. The chain recombines TRBV6-6 with TRBJ2-7; 7 bases agree with TRBD1. The CDR3 loop spans 14 amino acids. Germline trimming cut 6 bases from V and 3 bases from J; bases unmatched to any gene: 8. CDR1 is MNHNY and CDR2 is SVGAGI in the germline V gene (reference sequence). The CDR3 nucleotides read TGTGCCAGCAGCCCTCCGGGACAGAGCTACGAGCAGTACTTC. Its protein is CASSPPGQSYEQYF.

This clone was seen only a few times. The J gene is TRBJ2-1, the V gene TRBV5-1; D gene unclear. The CDR3 contains 13 residues. Looked up from germline, CDR1 is SGHRS and CDR2 is YFSETQ. Trimming took 7 bases from V and 4 from J, leaving 12 bases between them. In DNA form, the CDR3 reads TGCGCCAGCCGCGAGAACGATTACAATGAGCAGTTCTTC. Amino acid sequence: CASRENDYNEQFF. Complete variable domain (other parts from reference TRBV5-1 and TRBJ2-1): KAGVTQTPRYLIKTRGQQVTLSCSPISGHRSVSWYQQTPGQGLQFLFEYFSETQRNKGNFPGRFSGRQFSNSRSEMNVSTLELGDSALYLCASRENDYNEQFFGPGTRLTVL.

V usage is TRBV2 and J usage is TRBJ1-2, with D uncertain. CDR1 SNHLY and CDR2 FYNNEI come from the germline V gene. The V gene lost 6 bases and the J gene lost 2 bases, with 13 bases spanning the gap. The CDR3 consists of 14 residues. CDR3 DNA: TGTGCCAGCAGCGCTCAGACAAGGAACTATGGCTACACCTTC. Protein: CASSAQTRNYGYTF.

The gene calls are TRBV6-5 and TRBJ2-5; 7 bases align to TRBD1. The trim removed 6 bases at V and 11 bases at J, leaving 6 bases unmatched. This CDR3 is built from 11 residues. Germline values: CDR1 MNHEY, CDR2 SVGAGI. The CDR3 reads CASRLQDRQYF. CDR3 in DNA: TGTGCCAGCAGACTACAGGACAGGCAGTACTTC.

The chain uses TRBV7-9 and TRBJ2-7; 9 bases match TRBD1. There are 15 residues in the CDR3. V lost 0 bases, J lost 4 bases, and 4 bases stayed unmatched. Per germline, CDR1 SEHNR and CDR2 FQNEAQ (reference sequence). This CDR3 reads CASSLADRGMYEQYF. DNA for the CDR3: TGTGCCAGCAGCTTAGCCGACAGGGGGATGTACGAGCAGTACTTC.

This rearrangement joins TRBV7-6 to TRBJ2-2; D not resolved. Germline CDR1 reads SGHVS; CDR2 reads FNYEAQ. V gave up 2 bases and J gave up 0 bases, with 7 bases separating them. CDR3 length: 15 residues. CDR3 loop: CASSLIIANTGELFF. DNA of the CDR3: TGTGCCAGCAGCTTAATTATCGCGAACACCGGGGAGCTGTTTTTT.

V usage is TRBV6-1 and J usage is TRBJ2-7, with D perhaps TRBD1 (6 bases). V was trimmed by 6 bases and J by 3 bases, leaving 12 bases between them. The CDR3 spans 13 residues. Germline-derived CDR1 and CDR2 are MNHNS and SASEGT. CDR3 coding DNA: TGTGCCAGCAGGGTGACAGGCGTCTACGAGCAGTACTTC. Its translation is CASRVTGVYEQYF.

The chain has TRBV18 and TRBJ2-3; 13 bases map to TRBD2. This CDR3 is 19 amino acids long. The germline gives CDR1 KGHSH, CDR2 LQKENI. V gave up 1 base and J gave up 0 bases; unmatched junction bases: 7. DNA for the CDR3: TGTGCCAGCTCACCACTGGGACTAGCGGGAACCCCAAGCACAGATACGCAGTATTTT. Its protein product is CASSPLGLAGTPSTDTQYF.

This clone has just a few counts. The chain is built from TRBV7-6 and TRBJ2-1; 7 nucleotides agree with TRBD2. CDR1 SGHVS and CDR2 FNYEAQ come from the germline V gene. J lost 9 bases, V lost 5 bases, and 16 bases had no gene match. This CDR3 is 16 amino acids long. CDR3 DNA sequence: TGTGCCAGCAGCCCCGTCGGCGGGGGTTCCCGCGGTGAGCAGTTCTTC. It is translated as CASSPVGGGSRGEQFF. Looking up the rest from reference TRBV7-6 and TRBJ2-1 gives the full variable domain: GAGVSQSPRYKVTKRGQDVALRCDPISGHVSLYWYRQALGQGPEFLTYFNYEAQQDKSGLPNDRFSAERPEGSISTLTIQRTEQRDSAMYRCASSPVGGGSRGEQFFGPGTRLTVL.

This clone was counted between two and nine times. The V gene is TRBV9, the J gene TRBJ2-7; TRBD1 might be the D (6 bases). The germline V gene has CDR1 SGDLS and CDR2 YYNGEE. The CDR3 extends over 15 amino acids. V was trimmed by 0 bases and J by 2 bases, leaving 12 bases between them. The CDR3 DNA is TGTGCCAGCAGCGTAGCTGGTGAGGGGGCCTACGAGCAGTACTTC. Amino acids: CASSVAGEGAYEQYF.

The gene calls are TRBV2 and TRBJ2-7; D is unresolved. V lost 8 bases to trimming and J lost 3 bases, with 8 bases between them. Germline lookup yields CDR1 SNHLY and CDR2 FYNNEI. The CDR3 has 11 residues. The CDR3 is CASEVGYEQYF. The DNA for the CDR3 is TGTGCCAGCGAAGTCGGCTACGAGCAGTACTTC. Supplemented by reference TRBV2 and TRBJ2-7, the full variable domain reads EPEVTQTPSHQVTQMGQEVILRCVPISNHLYFYWYRQILGQKVEFLVSFYNNEISEKSEIFDDQFSVERPDGSNFTLKIRSTKLEDSAMYFCASEVGYEQYFGPGTRLTVT.

This clone is a singleton in its sample. V is TRBV6-1 and J is TRBJ2-1, with 10 bases identical to TRBD2. Per the germline V gene, CDR1 is MNHNS and CDR2 is SASEGT. This CDR3 is 15 amino acids long. V lost 0 bases and J lost 10; bases outside the gene matches: 6. The CDR3 protein is CASSEARLAGEEQFF. The CDR3 DNA reads as TGTGCCAGCAGTGAAGCGCGGCTAGCGGGAGAGGAGCAGTTCTTC.